This T cell receptor (beta chain) was sequenced during a study of shared T cell receptors in the human thymus (dated by TCRdb to the early 2020s). About the study as a whole: The study examined how self-reactive, shared T-cell receptor alpha chains are generated in the human thymus.

The library was built by means of the immunoSEQ multiplex PCR assay. The table comes from immuneACCESS by way of TCRdb, which keeps in-frame sequences with V and J called. Part of the clones is missing from these tables; in studies checked, under half for an unresolved V gene and the rest for unknown reasons. This sample is represented by 700,000 or so clones; approximately 85% of them were singletons. 0.0095% to 0.011% of the sample is in the top ten clones. To note about this clone: This clone's antigen is unknown. No per-base quality is available; no much larger clone lies one base away.

The germline V gene gives CDR1 as SGDLS and CDR2 as YYNGEE. Including the terminal cysteine and phenylalanine, the CDR3 comprises 16 residues. The entry retains the CDR3 DNA only, 48 bases that are in frame from base 1. V is clipped by 4 bases and J by 4 bases, and the sequence between their germline boundaries is 20 bases long. The sample was also reused in another study, on human thymus T cells. The second study's paper adds: In Finland, the donors were immunologically healthy infants who were having open corrective cardiac surgery for congenital heart defects. The thymus tissue came from surgical resects taken out during corrective cardiac surgery. V and J gene segment usage appeared biased in both thymic and peripheral blood repertoires. The related research reported highly overlapping thymic TCR repertoires among unrelated individuals. TCR alpha and beta repertoires from seven to nine infant thymus samples and four related peripheral blood samples were characterized in the study. The infant donors were roughly 7 to 244 days old, and the cohort included several males and a couple of females. After being mechanically released from the tissue, thymocytes were kept at -70 degrees C in pellets of roughly 10-33 million cells. A QIAsymphony instrument was used to extract genomic DNA from the frozen cell pellets. The immunoSEQ multiplex PCR assay was used to amplify the TCRB and TCRAD loci from a standardized amount of quality-controlled genomic DNA. The amplicons spanned the V(D)J region and were long enough to cover the CDR3 and allow V and J genes to be identified. The commercial immunoSEQ service was used to sequence amplicons on an Illumina platform. Primer bias and sequencing errors were corrected as previously described, and TCRAD and TCRB were defined on the basis of the IMGT database. immunoSEQ Analyzer 3.0 and VDJTools were used for repertoire analysis, which covered basic statistics, V/J segment usage, diversity estimates, rarefaction and pairwise overlap. To estimate diversity, the Chao1, ChaoE, Efron-Thisted, Shannon and inverse Simpson indices were applied, and diversity was also estimated on datasets down-sampled to the smallest sample. Repertoire overlap was assessed by strict matching of CDR3 nucleotide sequence, V gene and J gene, and clustering was done by Jaccard-based multidimensional scaling. On average, around 810,000 unique TCRB clonotypes were obtained from thymus samples, compared with about 84,000 from blood samples.

The sample taken for sequencing was thymocytes. The V gene is TRBV9 and the J gene is TRBJ1-1, with a weak D call of TRBD1 (5 bases match). The sequence came from a girl under three years old with a congenital heart defect. Donor details come from another sample of the same person, matched by shared clones. The CDR3 protein sequence reads: CASSPRDGRGTTEAFF. The nucleotides are TGTGCCAGCAGCCCCCGGGACGGACGGGGGACCACTGAAGCTTTCTTT.